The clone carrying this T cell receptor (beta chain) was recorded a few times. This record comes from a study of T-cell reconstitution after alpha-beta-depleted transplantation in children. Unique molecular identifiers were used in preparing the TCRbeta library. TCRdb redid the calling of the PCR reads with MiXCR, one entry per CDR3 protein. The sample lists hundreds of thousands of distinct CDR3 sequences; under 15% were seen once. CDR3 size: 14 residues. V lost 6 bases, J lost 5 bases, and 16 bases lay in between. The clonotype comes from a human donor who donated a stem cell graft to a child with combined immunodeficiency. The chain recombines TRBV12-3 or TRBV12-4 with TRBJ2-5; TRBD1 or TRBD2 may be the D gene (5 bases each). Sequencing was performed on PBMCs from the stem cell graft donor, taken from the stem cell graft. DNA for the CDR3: TGTGCCAGCAGACCAGGTTGGGGGTGGGAGACCCAGTACTTC. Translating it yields CASRPGWGWETQYF.